A selection of T cell receptor beta chains follows, all from one sample in a study of cytomegalovirus exposure and HLA in healthy donors. Method: immunoSEQ multiplex PCR; TCRdb's copy keeps in-frame clones and lacks some. This table holds about 200,000 clones, approximately 79% found once. The sequencing input was PBMCs. These receptors all stem from a woman in her twenties or thirties in good health and CMV-seropositive. CDR3s include the opening cysteine and the closing phenylalanine or tryptophan. Fields, in order: V gene, J gene, CDR3 protein.

v_call: TRBV7-6
j_call: TRBJ2-5
cdr3_aa: CASSLELGLAGGPSPETQYF

v_call: TRBV6-5
j_call: TRBJ2-1
cdr3_aa: CASRDSGDLWNEQFF

v_call: TRBV11-2
j_call: TRBJ2-1
cdr3_aa: CASSFLRGGREQFF

v_call: TRBV10-3
j_call: TRBJ2-7
cdr3_aa: CAIRDSGGRNEDEQYF

v_call: TRBV29-1
j_call: TRBJ2-1
cdr3_aa: CSVELAGDNEQFF

v_call: TRBV5-4
j_call: TRBJ2-6
cdr3_aa: CASSPSGGYDGANVLTF

v_call: TRBV11-2
j_call: TRBJ2-4
cdr3_aa: CASSLVAGGWSIQYF

v_call: TRBV7-2
j_call: TRBJ2-1
cdr3_aa: CASSSRGGALYNEQFF

v_call: TRBV15
j_call: TRBJ1-2
cdr3_aa: CATSIGTPVYGYTF

v_call: TRBV5-6
j_call: TRBJ1-2
cdr3_aa: CASSLVEDYGYTF

v_call: TRBV29-1
j_call: TRBJ2-4
cdr3_aa: CSVEVSRENIQYF

v_call: TRBV11-2
j_call: TRBJ2-7
cdr3_aa: CASSSSRYEQYF

v_call: TRBV10-3
j_call: TRBJ2-2
cdr3_aa: CAIRPGAGVNTGELFF

v_call: TRBV6-5
j_call: TRBJ1-4
cdr3_aa: CASSYSTGFALKLFF

v_call: TRBV18
j_call: TRBJ1-6
cdr3_aa: CASSQTPSGSPLHF

v_call: TRBV7-9
j_call: TRBJ2-2
cdr3_aa: CASSEGGRDGLVYTGELFF

v_call: TRBV5-4
j_call: TRBJ1-3
cdr3_aa: CASSSGTASSGNTIYF

v_call: TRBV27
j_call: TRBJ2-7
cdr3_aa: CASSFGRSSGSSEQYF

v_call: TRBV27
j_call: TRBJ2-1
cdr3_aa: CASSLLQGAEQFF

v_call: TRBV7-6
j_call: TRBJ2-3
cdr3_aa: CASSLGPNRGLIADTQYF

v_call: TRBV4-1
j_call: TRBJ2-2
cdr3_aa: CASSGLAGVGTGELFF

v_call: TRBV10-3
j_call: TRBJ1-1
cdr3_aa: CVISWDSYTEAFF

v_call: TRBV5-4
j_call: TRBJ2-6
cdr3_aa: CASSLGLNTKLSGANVLTF

v_call: TRBV5-4
j_call: TRBJ2-5
cdr3_aa: CASSLGTGPQETQYF

v_call: TRBV7-9
j_call: TRBJ2-1
cdr3_aa: CASSLLAGGSYNEQFF

v_call: TRBV4-3
j_call: TRBJ2-1
cdr3_aa: CASSQVGERAEQFF

v_call: TRBV7-9
j_call: TRBJ1-2
cdr3_aa: CASRPEGQTVYGYTF

v_call: TRBV7-9
j_call: TRBJ2-7
cdr3_aa: CASSSVRTYEQYF

v_call: TRBV11-3
j_call: TRBJ2-7
cdr3_aa: CASSLNLIGSSGTLYEQYF

v_call: TRBV4-3
j_call: TRBJ2-2
cdr3_aa: CASSQDYRWNTGELFF

v_call: TRBV21-1
j_call: TRBJ2-1
cdr3_aa: CASSKALEGSSYNEQFF

v_call: TRBV9
j_call: TRBJ2-3
cdr3_aa: CASSLRTSGTTDTQYF

v_call: TRBV6-6
j_call: TRBJ2-7
cdr3_aa: CASSYRGYEQYF

v_call: TRBV5-6
j_call: TRBJ2-7
cdr3_aa: CASSLPASYEQYF

v_call: TRBV5-1
j_call: TRBJ2-1
cdr3_aa: CASSLGTGGGNEQFF

v_call: TRBV5-1
j_call: TRBJ1-5
cdr3_aa: CASSPGEGDQPQHF

v_call: TRBV9
j_call: TRBJ2-1
cdr3_aa: CASSPPRVAAHEQFF

v_call: TRBV19
j_call: TRBJ1-1
cdr3_aa: CASSPIWQGSGFNTEAFF

v_call: TRBV10-2
j_call: TRBJ1-1
cdr3_aa: CASSSIDRDTEAFF

v_call: TRBV5-6
j_call: TRBJ1-2
cdr3_aa: CASSPGQGDYGYTF

v_call: TRBV4-1
j_call: TRBJ2-1
cdr3_aa: CASRSNVGGYNEQFF

v_call: TRBV4-2
j_call: TRBJ2-1
cdr3_aa: CASSQGGTGNSYNEQFF

v_call: TRBV7-9
j_call: TRBJ2-1
cdr3_aa: CASSPGGREGRRGNEQFF

v_call: TRBV6-6
j_call: TRBJ1-2
cdr3_aa: CASVEGTYGYTF

v_call: TRBV6-5
j_call: TRBJ1-2
cdr3_aa: CASSLQGTYGYTF

v_call: TRBV5-5
j_call: TRBJ1-2
cdr3_aa: CASSLSAGGGYTF

v_call: TRBV15
j_call: TRBJ2-7
cdr3_aa: CATSRDLDRGYEQYF

v_call: TRBV12-5
j_call: TRBJ2-3
cdr3_aa: CASGLGQGAWTDTQYF

v_call: TRBV9
j_call: TRBJ2-1
cdr3_aa: CASSGRVNNEQFF

v_call: TRBV10-1
j_call: TRBJ1-1
cdr3_aa: CAWGVRNTEAFF

v_call: TRBV11-3
j_call: TRBJ1-1
cdr3_aa: CASSIGRENTEAFF

v_call: TRBV13
j_call: TRBJ2-7
cdr3_aa: CASSFFDEQYF

v_call: TRBV2
j_call: TRBJ1-1
cdr3_aa: CASGRAVNTEAFF

v_call: TRBV5-1
j_call: TRBJ2-7
cdr3_aa: CASSFGTSGTYEQYF

v_call: TRBV2
j_call: TRBJ2-5
cdr3_aa: CASSELIGQQETQYF

v_call: TRBV29-1
j_call: TRBJ2-7
cdr3_aa: CSVELQGDYEQYF

v_call: TRBV5-4
j_call: TRBJ2-3
cdr3_aa: CASSLGGVLEQYF

v_call: TRBV11-2
j_call: TRBJ2-3
cdr3_aa: CASSRTASGWGGDTQYF

v_call: TRBV7-8
j_call: TRBJ1-4
cdr3_aa: CASSLGGDATNEKLFF